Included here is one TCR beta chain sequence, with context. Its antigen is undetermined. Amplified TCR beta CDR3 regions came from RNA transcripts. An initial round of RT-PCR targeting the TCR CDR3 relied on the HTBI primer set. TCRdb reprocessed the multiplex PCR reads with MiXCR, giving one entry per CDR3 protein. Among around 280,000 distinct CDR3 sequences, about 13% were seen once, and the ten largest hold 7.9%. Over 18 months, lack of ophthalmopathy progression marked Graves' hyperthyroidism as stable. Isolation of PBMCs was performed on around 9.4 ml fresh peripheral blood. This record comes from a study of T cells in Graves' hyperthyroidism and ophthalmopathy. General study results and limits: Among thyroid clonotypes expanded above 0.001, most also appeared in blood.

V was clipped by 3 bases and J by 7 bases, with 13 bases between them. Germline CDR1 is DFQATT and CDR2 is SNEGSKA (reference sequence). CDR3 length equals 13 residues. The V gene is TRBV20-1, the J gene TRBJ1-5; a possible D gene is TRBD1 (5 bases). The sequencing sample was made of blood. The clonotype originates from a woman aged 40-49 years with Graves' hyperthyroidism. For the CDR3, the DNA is TGCAGTGCTAGTAATCCAGGGTACCAGCCCCAGCATTTT. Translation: CSASNPGYQPQHF.